These 25 T cell receptor beta chains originate from one sample sequenced in a study of blood T cell repertoires in COVID-19. Produced via immunoSEQ multiplex PCR; TCRdb's table is partial and in-frame only. The table has over 60,000 clones, 89% seen once. The specimen was peripheral blood. The receptors derive from a man aged 80 or over with acute or convalescent COVID-19.

V usage is TRBV24-1 and J usage is TRBJ1-5, with 9 bases fitting TRBD1. This CDR3 contains 15 residues. Trimming took 3 bases from V and 5 from J; bases not matched to a gene: 4. In germline, CDR1 is KGHDR, CDR2 SFDVKD. The DNA for the CDR3 is TGTGCCACCAGTGATCCCACAGGGGGCGATCAGCCCCAGCATTTT. Its protein is CATSDPTGGDQPQHF.

The rearrangement uses TRBV3-1 (or the pseudogene TRBV3-2) and TRBJ2-3; TRBD2 matches 10 bases. After removal of 5 bases from V and 4 bases from J, the junction contained 6 bases not matched to a gene. Germline V gene data show CDR1 as LGHDT and CDR2 as YNNKEL (reference sequence). The CDR3 is 15 residues long. The CDR3 nucleotides are TGTGCCAGCAGCAGGGACAGCGGGGGGGCAGATACGCAGTATTTT. Amino acids: CASSRDSGGADTQYF.

The chain employs TRBV4-1 and TRBJ1-4, with 7 nucleotides matching TRBD1. The CDR3 spans 14 residues. V shed 4 bases, J shed 4 bases, and the junction held 3 bases outside the gene matches. Germline assignment: CDR1 MGHRA and CDR2 YSYEKL. This chain's CDR3 is CASSPGTVNEKLFF. The CDR3 DNA is TGCGCCAGCAGCCCCGGGACAGTTAATGAAAAACTGTTTTTT.

CDR3 loop: CASSDPGNQETQYF. For the CDR3, the DNA is TGTGCCAGCAGTGACCCAGGGAACCAAGAGACCCAGTACTTC. The chain uses TRBV2 and TRBJ2-5, with D possibly being TRBD1 (5 bases). V lost 3 bases, J lost 0 bases, and 8 bases lay in between. Germline assignment: CDR1 SNHLY and CDR2 FYNNEI. The CDR3 is 14 amino acids.

This chain links TRBV5-1 with TRBJ2-5; a possible D gene is TRBD2 (5 bases). Trimming removed 0 bases at V and 0 bases at J, with 9 bases between. CDR1 and CDR2 from the germline V gene are SGHRS and YFSETQ. The CDR3 runs to 15 residues. DNA of the CDR3: TGCGCCAGCAGCTTGGTTCCCGGGAACCAAGAGACCCAGTACTTC. This sequence encodes CASSLVPGNQETQYF.

The chain couples TRBV18 to TRBJ2-1; tentatively, D is TRBD2 (6 bases). The V end was cut by 2 bases, the J end by 6 bases, with 17 bases between. The germline CDR1 and CDR2 sequences are KGHSH and LQKENI. The CDR3 has 16 amino acids. CDR3 sequence: CASSPTGGSNFNEQFF. For the CDR3, the DNA is TGTGCCAGCTCACCAACCGGAGGGAGTAACTTCAATGAGCAGTTCTTC.

The chain couples TRBV7-3 to TRBJ2-7; the D gene is possibly TRBD1 (6 bases). Germline V gene lookup returns CDR1 SGHTA and CDR2 FQGTGA. Trimming left V 5 bases short and J 5 bases short, with 19 bases between. The CDR3 runs 15 residues. The CDR3 coding sequence is TGTGCCAGCAGCCCAGGGGTGGCCAGAACAGACGAGCAGTACTTC. Amino acids: CASSPGVARTDEQYF.

The chain has TRBV9 and TRBJ1-2; a possible D gene is TRBD1 (5 bases). Looked up from germline, CDR1 is SGDLS and CDR2 is YYNGEE. V gave up 4 bases and J gave up 1 base, with 8 bases separating them. The CDR3 has 13 amino acids. In DNA, the CDR3 is TGTGCCAGCAGCCTGGACAATAACTATGGCTACACCTTC. It translates to CASSLDNNYGYTF. Full variable domain (remainder filled in from reference TRBV9 and TRBJ1-2): DSGVTQTPKHLITATGQRVTLRCSPRSGDLSVYWYQQSLDQGLQFLIQYYNGEERAKGNILERFSAQQFPDLHSELNLSSLELGDSALYFCASSLDNNYGYTFGSGTRLTVV.

This chain uses TRBV5-1 with TRBJ2-2; tentatively, D is TRBD1 (5 bases). CDR1 and CDR2 (germline): SGHRS, YFSETQ. V lost 1 base to trimming and J lost 5 bases, with 15 bases between them. The CDR3 length is 16 residues. The CDR3 DNA reads TGCGCCAGCAGCTTGAGGACATCCCTCGGGACCGGGGAGCTGTTTTTT. Translating gives CASSLRTSLGTGELFF.

The rearrangement uses TRBV10-3 and TRBJ2-1; 12 nucleotides line up with TRBD1. Germline V gene sequence: CDR1 ENHRY, CDR2 SYGVKD. The CDR3 covers 14 residues. V shed 7 bases and J 9 bases; nucleotides not matched to a gene: 7. The CDR3 spells CAITGTGGNGEQFF. CDR3 in DNA: TGTGCCATCACGGGGACAGGGGGCAACGGTGAGCAGTTCTTC.

The rearrangement links TRBV10-3 to TRBJ1-1; D unresolved. V lost 6 bases, J lost 8 bases, and 13 bases lay in between. There are 12 residues in the CDR3. The germline CDR1 and CDR2 sequences are ENHRY and SYGVKD. CDR3 sequence (DNA): TGTGCCATCAGCGGGGAGAATGGGGAAGCTTTCTTT. This codes for CAISGENGEAFF.

The chain has TRBV9 and TRBJ2-1; TRBD2 matches 8 bases. The CDR3 contains 16 residues. Germline CDR1 reads SGDLS; CDR2 reads YYNGEE. Trimming at V came to 3 bases and at J to 4 bases, leaving 9 bases not matched to a gene. CDR3 nucleotide sequence: TGTGCCAGCAGCGCCGCCGCTAGCGGGCCATACAATGAGCAGTTCTTC. Its translation is CASSAAASGPYNEQFF.

This chain joins TRBV3-1 (or the pseudogene TRBV3-2) and TRBJ2-3; 8 bases match TRBD1. Germline CDR1 LGHDT, CDR2 YNNKEL (reference sequence). V lost 4 bases to trimming and J lost 5 bases; unmatched junction nucleotides: 5. The CDR3 has 14 residues. In DNA form, the CDR3 reads TGTGCCAGCAGCCGTGGACAGGGTGGAGATACGCAGTATTTT. Translated, it gives CASSRGQGGDTQYF.

The chain couples TRBV7-9 to TRBJ2-2, with D perhaps TRBD1 (5 bases). This CDR3 has 15 amino acids. Germline V CDR1 and CDR2: SEHNR, FQNEAQ (reference sequence). Trimming stripped 5 bases from V and 3 bases from J, with 13 bases between. CDR3 in amino acids: CASSKGLGDTGELFF. The DNA of the CDR3 is TGTGCCAGCAGCAAGGGTTTAGGGGACACCGGGGAGCTGTTTTTT.

This chain links TRBV7-9 with TRBJ2-5; 10 bases match TRBD1. The V segment lost 4 bases and the J segment 4 bases; nucleotides outside the gene matches: 6. The germline gives CDR1 SEHNR, CDR2 FQNEAQ (reference sequence). This CDR3 contains 15 residues. CDR3 sequence (DNA): TGTGCCAGCAGCTCGACAGGGGGCAGATCAGAGACCCAGTACTTC. It codes for CASSSTGGRSETQYF.

The chain has TRBV6-5 and TRBJ1-1; tentatively, D is TRBD1 (6 bases). CDR1 MNHEY and CDR2 SVGAGI come from the germline V gene. The CDR3 consists of 14 residues. The V end was cut by 2 bases, the J end by 1 base, with 8 bases between. CDR3: CASSYRGQNTEAFF. CDR3 DNA: TGTGCCAGCAGTTACCGGGGACAGAACACTGAAGCTTTCTTT.

V is TRBV27 and J is TRBJ2-7, with D unresolved. This CDR3 has 13 residues. Trimming cost V 4 bases and J 7 bases, with 14 bases left between them. Germline assignment: CDR1 MNHEY and CDR2 SMNVEV (reference sequence). CDR3 sequence: CASSSHDLREQYF. The CDR3 DNA follows: TGTGCCAGCAGTTCTCACGACCTGAGGGAGCAGTACTTC.

The chain couples TRBV9 to TRBJ1-4; TRBD1 aligns across 10 bases. CDR3 length: 17 residues. V trimming: 0 bases; J trimming: 2 bases; junction bases outside the gene matches: 4. Germline CDR1 and CDR2: SGDLS and YYNGEE. CDR3 coding DNA: TGTGCCAGCAGCGTAGAGGGACAGGGGACCACTAATGAAAAACTGTTTTTT. It is translated as CASSVEGQGTTNEKLFF.

The chain links TRBV19 to TRBJ2-1, with 11 bases identical to TRBD2. The germline V gene encodes CDR1 LNHDA and CDR2 SQIVND (reference sequence). The CDR3 length is 15 residues. The V and J ends lost 5 bases and 6 bases, in that order; junction bases with no gene match: 6. The CDR3 nucleotides are TGTGCCAGTAGTCCCGGGACTAGCGGTGTCAATGAGCAGTTCTTC. Protein sequence: CASSPGTSGVNEQFF.

The chain has TRBV19 and TRBJ1-6; TRBD1 matches at 7 bases. CDR1 and CDR2 from the germline V gene are LNHDA and SQIVND (reference sequence). V was clipped by 5 bases and J by 6 bases; unmatched bases: 1. The CDR3 extends over 13 amino acids. CDR3 amino acids: CASSDRVNSPLHF. The CDR3 nucleotides read TGTGCCAGTAGTGACAGGGTTAATTCACCCCTCCACTTT. The whole variable domain, remainder taken from reference TRBV19 and TRBJ1-6, is DGGITQSPKYLFRKEGQNVTLSCEQNLNHDAMYWYRQDPGQGLRLIYYSQIVNDFQKGDIAEGYSVSREKKESFPLTVTSAQKNPTAFYLCASSDRVNSPLHFGNGTRLTVT.

The V gene is TRBV30, the J gene TRBJ1-5, with TRBD1 matching over 12 bases. Germline CDR1 reads GTSNPN; CDR2 reads SVGIG (reference sequence). The length of the CDR3 is 18 residues. V shed 5 bases, J shed 1 base, and the junction held 12 bases outside the gene matches. CDR3 bases: TGTGCCTGGTCCTCCGGGACAGGGGGCTTGCGGAGCAATCAGCCCCAGCATTTT. Translating gives CAWSSGTGGLRSNQPQHF.

The chain uses TRBV27 and TRBJ1-2, with 8 positions matching TRBD1. This CDR3 has 17 amino acids. J lost 6 bases, V lost 3 bases, and 15 bases had no gene match. CDR1 and CDR2 from the germline V gene are MNHEY and SMNVEV (reference sequence). The CDR3 nucleotides read TGTGCCAGCAGTTTGACCGGGACAGGCACATCCCGGAATGGCTACACCTTC. This gives the protein CASSLTGTGTSRNGYTF.

The table lists this clone with a count of one. V gene TRBV4-1 combines with J gene TRBJ1-1; weak D call: TRBD1 (6 bases). CDR1 MGHRA and CDR2 YSYEKL come from the germline V gene. The CDR3 loop spans 15 amino acids. V dropped 4 bases and J dropped 3 bases, with 15 bases sitting between them. DNA of the CDR3: TGCGCCAGCAGCCGCGGACAGTTAGGGGACACTGAAGCTTTCTTT. Its translation is CASSRGQLGDTEAFF.

The chain couples TRBV27 to TRBJ1-6; the match to TRBD1 covers 7 bases. CDR1 is MNHEY and CDR2 is SMNVEV in the germline V gene (reference sequence). Germline trimming cut 6 bases from V and 0 bases from J; bases unmatched to any gene: 5. This CDR3 has 16 residues. The CDR3: CASRSGQSSYNSPLHF. DNA of the CDR3: TGTGCCAGCAGATCGGGACAGAGCTCCTATAATTCACCCCTCCACTTT.

The chain uses TRBV7-9 and TRBJ1-1, with 8 positions matching TRBD1. From germline, CDR1 is SEHNR and CDR2 FQNEAQ (reference sequence). The V gene end was trimmed by 1 base and the J gene end by 0 bases; junction bases not matched to a gene: 4. CDR3 length equals 16 residues. CDR3 protein: CASSLDNRGMNTEAFF. In DNA, the CDR3 is TGTGCCAGCAGCTTAGACAACAGGGGGATGAACACTGAAGCTTTCTTT.